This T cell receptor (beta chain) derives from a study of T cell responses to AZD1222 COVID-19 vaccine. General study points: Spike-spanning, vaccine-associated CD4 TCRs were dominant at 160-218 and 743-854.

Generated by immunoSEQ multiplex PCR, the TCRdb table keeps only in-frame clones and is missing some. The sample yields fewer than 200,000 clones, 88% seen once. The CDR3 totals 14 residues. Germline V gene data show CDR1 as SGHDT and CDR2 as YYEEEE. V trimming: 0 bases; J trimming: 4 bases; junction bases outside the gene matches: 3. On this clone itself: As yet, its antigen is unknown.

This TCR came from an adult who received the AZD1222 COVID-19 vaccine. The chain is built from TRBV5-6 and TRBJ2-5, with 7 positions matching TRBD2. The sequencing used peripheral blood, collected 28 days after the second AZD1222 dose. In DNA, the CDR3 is TGTGCCAGCAGCTTGGCGGGGGAGGGAGAGACCCAGTACTTC. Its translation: CASSLAGEGETQYF.